The following is a T cell receptor (beta chain) sequence with its context. Its antigen is still unknown. The study enrolled patients aged 18 to 65 with newly diagnosed hyperthyroidism of under 2 months' duration. It was less than 13 ml of fresh peripheral blood that supplied the PBMCs. The record originates from a study of T cells in Graves' hyperthyroidism and ophthalmopathy. RNA transcripts were the template for amplifying TCR beta CDR3 regions. A first-round RT-PCR of the TCR CDR3 used the HTBI primer set. A single record per CDR3 protein comes from TCRdb applying MiXCR to the multiplex PCR reads. The table has 600,000 to 900,000 distinct CDR3 sequences, 16% seen once; the top ten hold roughly 8%. This CDR3 is built from 16 residues. Germline V gives CDR1 SGDLS, CDR2 YYNGEE. V lost 0 bases and J lost 4; bases outside the gene matches: 8. Study findings and constraints: Ophthalmopathy was identified by the model a median about 6 months ahead of onset.

The sample was blood. This receptor was obtained from a man between 18 and 35 years old with Graves' hyperthyroidism. The genes are TRBV9 and TRBJ2-3; 7 bases agree with TRBD2. CDR3 coding DNA: TGTGCCAGCAGCGTAGATGGCGGGAGAGGGTCAGATACGCAGTATTTT. Translation gives CASSVDGGRGSDTQYF.